These 20 T cell receptor beta chains were all obtained from the same sample, sequenced in a study of blood T cell repertoires in COVID-19. Libraries were prepared by immunoSEQ multiplex PCR; TCRdb keeps only in-frame clonotypes and omits some of them. Counted here are around 250,000 clones, approximately 85% occurring once; the ten biggest clones make up 5% to 6%. Sequencing input: peripheral blood. The receptors were sampled from a woman older than 75 with COVID-19, enrolled during active disease.

The genes are TRBV28 and TRBJ1-2; D remains ambiguous. The CDR3 contains 11 residues. The V end lost 10 bases, the J end lost 5 bases, and 11 bases lay between the germline ends. Looked up from germline, CDR1 is MDHEN and CDR2 is SYDVKM. The CDR3 here is CATQPGYGYTF. The CDR3 DNA reads as TGTGCCACCCAGCCGGGGTATGGCTACACCTTC.

The V call is TRBV18, the J call TRBJ2-7; D is possibly TRBD1 (5 bases). The germline CDR1 and CDR2 sequences are KGHSH and LQKENI. The CDR3 length is 14 residues. The V end was cut by 5 bases, the J end by 3 bases, with 14 bases between. As DNA, the CDR3 is TGTGCCAGCTCATTTGGGGCGGAATACTACGAGCAGTACTTC. Translating gives CASSFGAEYYEQYF.

V and J are TRBV5-1 and TRBJ1-2, with 10 bases matching TRBD1. Trimming took 2 bases from V and 8 from J; bases not matched to a gene: 6. CDR1 and CDR2 from the germline V gene are SGHRS and YFSETQ. The CDR3 is 14 amino acids. The CDR3 bases are TGCGCCAGCAGCTTCCGGGACAGGGGCCGAGGCTACACCTTC. Translating gives CASSFRDRGRGYTF. Based on the CDR3 plus reference TRBV5-1 and TRBJ1-2, the full variable domain is KAGVTQTPRYLIKTRGQQVTLSCSPISGHRSVSWYQQTPGQGLQFLFEYFSETQRNKGNFPGRFSGRQFSNSRSEMNVSTLELGDSALYLCASSFRDRGRGYTFGSGTRLTVV.

J is TRBJ1-5 and V is TRBV19, with D unclear. This CDR3 region has 15 residues. Trimming took off 4 bases at V and 1 base at J, with 11 bases between the two ends. CDR1 and CDR2 from the germline V gene are LNHDA and SQIVND (reference sequence). Written as DNA, the CDR3 is TGTGCCAGTAGTAAAGCCGCCAAAAGCAATCAGCCCCAGCATTTT. Amino acids: CASSKAAKSNQPQHF.

The chain carries TRBV24-1 and TRBJ1-3; the D is unclear. The germline V gene has CDR1 KGHDR and CDR2 SFDVKD. With 3 bases removed from V and 0 bases from J, the gap between germline ends came to 8 bases. The CDR3 runs to 15 residues. In DNA form, the CDR3 reads TGTGCCACCAGTGATGCTAAAGACTCTGGAAACACCATATATTTT. It translates to CATSDAKDSGNTIYF.

The V call is TRBV6-6, the J call TRBJ2-5, with D possibly TRBD2 on 5 matching bases. CDR1 and CDR2 from the germline V gene are MNHNY and SVGAGI (reference sequence). This CDR3 contains 15 residues. V was pared by 6 bases and J by 8 bases, with 22 bases between. Here the CDR3 reads CASSSGSGRGITQYF. The CDR3 DNA is TGTGCCAGCAGCTCAGGCTCTGGACGGGGAATAACCCAGTACTTC.

This chain connects TRBV30 to TRBJ1-1; 9 nucleotides agree with TRBD1. This CDR3 is built from 14 residues. V lost 3 bases to trimming and J lost 5 bases; unmatched junction nucleotides: 7. Germline CDR1 GTSNPN, CDR2 SVGIG (reference sequence). The CDR3: CAWSLQGAKTEAFF. CDR3 bases: TGTGCCTGGAGCTTACAGGGGGCGAAAACTGAAGCTTTCTTT.

This chain links TRBV5-1 with TRBJ1-2; 12 bases are shared with TRBD1. J lost 6 bases, V lost 3 bases, and 3 bases had no gene match. From germline, CDR1 is SGHRS and CDR2 YFSETQ. The CDR3 contains 14 residues. The CDR3 region is CASSWGTGGNGYTF. In DNA form, the CDR3 reads TGCGCCAGCAGCTGGGGGACAGGGGGCAATGGCTACACCTTC.

As concerns this clone: At the DNA level, this CDR3 is encoded by other sequences in the same sample as well. V usage is TRBV6-5 and J usage is TRBJ1-4; D not certain. Germline V gene sequence: CDR1 MNHEY, CDR2 SVGAGI. The CDR3 is 14 amino acids. V lost 4 bases and J 0 bases, leaving 6 bases between the germline ends. The CDR3, as DNA: TGTGCCAGCAGTTCTACTGCAACTAATGAAAAACTGTTTTTT. It encodes CASSSTATNEKLFF.

V is TRBV2 and J is TRBJ1-4, with no clear D. Trimming took 6 bases from V and 1 from J, leaving 6 bases between them. This CDR3 comprises 13 residues. Germline CDR1 is SNHLY and CDR2 is FYNNEI. This CDR3 reads CASRGLTNEKLFF. The CDR3 DNA reads as TGTGCCAGCAGGGGCCTAACTAATGAAAAACTGTTTTTT.

CDR3 sequence reads: CASSVGGTGKASGNTIYF. Here the CDR3 DNA reads TGTGCCAGCAGCGTAGGGGGGACAGGAAAAGCTTCTGGAAACACCATATATTTT. V is TRBV9 and J is TRBJ1-3, with 8 bases lining up with TRBD1. This CDR3 contains 18 residues. The trim removed 0 bases at V and 1 base at J, leaving 9 bases unmatched. The germline CDR1 and CDR2 sequences are SGDLS and YYNGEE. The whole variable domain, filled in from reference TRBV9 and TRBJ1-3, reads DSGVTQTPKHLITATGQRVTLRCSPRSGDLSVYWYQQSLDQGLQFLIQYYNGEERAKGNILERFSAQQFPDLHSELNLSSLELGDSALYFCASSVGGTGKASGNTIYFGEGSWLTVV.

The chain joins TRBV5-4 to TRBJ2-5, with D perhaps matching TRBD2 (7 bases). Germline V CDR1 and CDR2: SGHNT, YYREEE (reference sequence). The CDR3 spans 17 residues. The V end lost 4 bases, the J end lost 2 bases, and 21 bases lay between the germline ends. The CDR3 bases are TGTGCCAGCAGCCGCGCGGCGGGGGCGGGTCTTCAAGAGACCCAGTACTTC. Encoded protein: CASSRAAGAGLQETQYF. Combining the CDR3 with reference TRBV5-4 and TRBJ2-5 gives the whole variable domain ETGVTQSPTHLIKTRGQQVTLRCSSQSGHNTVSWYQQALGQGPQFIFQYYREEENGRGNFPPRFSGLQFPNYSSELNVNALELDDSALYLCASSRAAGAGLQETQYFGPGTRLLVL.

The chain carries TRBV14 and TRBJ1-2; D may be TRBD1 (6 bases). Germline-derived CDR1 and CDR2 are SGHDN and FVKESK. The CDR3 has 18 residues. Between the trimmed V and J ends, which lost 0 bases and 0 bases, there was a span of 17 bases. The CDR3 sequence is CASSQDTEQGLTNYGYTF. CDR3 DNA: TGTGCCAGCAGCCAAGATACTGAACAGGGCCTGACTAACTATGGCTACACCTTC.

The V and J genes are TRBV5-1 and TRBJ1-4; possible D gene TRBD1, 6 bases. CDR3 length: 15 residues. V lost 4 bases and J 4 bases, leaving 14 bases between the germline ends. Germline V gives CDR1 SGHRS, CDR2 YFSETQ. The CDR3: CASSHRRTVNEKLFF. The CDR3 DNA follows: TGCGCCAGCAGCCATCGAAGGACAGTTAATGAAAAACTGTTTTTT.

V and J are TRBV7-3 and TRBJ2-1; 9 positions match TRBD2. The germline V gene has CDR1 SGHTA and CDR2 FQGTGA. Trimming cost V 5 bases and J 5 bases; bases outside gene matches: 7. The CDR3 is 15 amino acids. The CDR3 protein is CASSTEASGNNEQFF. For the CDR3, the DNA is TGTGCCAGCAGCACAGAGGCTAGCGGGAACAATGAGCAGTTCTTC.

This chain links TRBV7-9 with TRBJ1-1; 7 bases map to TRBD1. V shed 5 bases, J shed 0 bases, and the junction held 3 bases outside the gene matches. The CDR3 has 14 residues. In germline, CDR1 is SEHNR, CDR2 FQNEAQ (reference sequence). The CDR3 DNA follows: TGTGCCAGCAGCATACAGGGGATGAACACTGAAGCTTTCTTT. Its protein is CASSIQGMNTEAFF.

Only a few counts were recorded for this clone. The chain couples TRBV30 to TRBJ1-1; perhaps TRBD1 as D (6 bases). Trimming pared 5 bases from V and 2 bases from J, leaving 9 bases between. The germline CDR1 and CDR2 sequences are GTSNPN and SVGIG (reference sequence). This CDR3 contains 12 residues. The CDR3 loop is CAWGGHNTEAFF. CDR3 bases: TGTGCCTGGGGGGGACATAACACTGAAGCTTTCTTT.

This CDR3 is CASSQRDVRRNGYTF. The CDR3 DNA is TGTGCCAGCAGCCAGCGGGACGTGAGAAGGAATGGCTACACCTTC. The chain recombines TRBV3-1 (or the pseudogene TRBV3-2) with TRBJ1-2; TRBD1 is a possible D gene (5 bases). Trimming cost V 3 bases and J 6 bases, with 17 bases left between them. The CDR3 sequence is 15 residues long. CDR1 LGHDT and CDR2 YNNKEL come from the germline V gene (reference sequence).

This clone was seen repeatedly, ten times or more. The rearrangement uses TRBV2 and TRBJ2-7; weak D call: TRBD2 (6 bases). Germline V gene sequence: CDR1 SNHLY, CDR2 FYNNEI. V dropped 2 bases and J dropped 7 bases, with 6 bases sitting between them. CDR3 length equals 11 residues. The DNA for the CDR3 is TGTGCCAGCAGTGAACGGGGGGAGCAGTACTTC. It is translated as CASSERGEQYF.

This clone came up a few times. The V gene is TRBV19, the J gene TRBJ1-3, with D unclear. CDR1 is LNHDA, CDR2 SQIVND, per germline (reference sequence). V lost 8 bases, J lost 7 bases, and 12 bases lay in between. CDR3 length equals 12 residues. CDR3 residues: CASSNNGNTIYF. The CDR3 bases are TGTGCCAGTTCGAACAACGGGAACACCATATATTTT.